Below, 6 T cell receptor beta chains from the same sample are listed, as sequenced in a study of kidney transplant recipient with SARS-CoV-2 infection. TCRdb passed the reads through MiXCR, listing each CDR3 protein once. This repertoire shows roughly 250,000 distinct CDR3 sequences, 29% found once; its top ten account for more than 6.5%. Here the sequenced sample was a blood sample, taken at baseline and between days 110 and 120 from a kidney transplant recipient. Receptors were obtained from a male patient between 25 and 40 years old who had COVID-19 and was a kidney transplant recipient. Some T cells may have originated in the graft donor.

As for this clonotype: A single base separates this from a much larger clone, so it may be a read error. The chain joins TRBV28 to TRBJ1-2, with 8 bases identical to TRBD1. CDR3 length: 15 amino acids. CDR1 MDHEN and CDR2 SYDVKM come from the germline V gene. CDR3 protein: CTSSPLPLTGVGYTF. CDR3 sequence (DNA): TGTACCAGCAGTCCTTTACCTTTGACAGGGGTGGGCTACACCTTC.

Notes on this clonotype: The junction shows a germline mismatch at one end, possibly a read error. The J gene is TRBJ1-2, the V gene TRBV6-4; D gene ambiguous. CDR1 MRHNA and CDR2 SNTAGT come from the germline V gene. The CDR3 loop spans 17 amino acids. The CDR3 region is CANSLYTSHGKTYGYTF. In DNA, the CDR3 is TGTGCCAACAGTCTTTATACCTCACACGGAAAGACCTATGGCTACACCTTC.

This clonotype was seen only a few times. This sequence may be a read error, since a much larger clone differs from it by one base. This sequence joins TRBV18 and TRBJ1-2; 7 bases match TRBD1. This CDR3 region has 16 residues. Germline CDR1 and CDR2: KGHSH and LQKENI. Unmatched junction bases numbered 9, after V lost 3 bases and J lost 2 bases. The CDR3 DNA is TGTGCCAGCTCACCGAGACAGGGCATTCAAAACTATGGCTACACCTTC. Encoded protein: CASSPRQGIQNYGYTF.

J is TRBJ2-2 and V is TRBV3-1; D gene unclear. CDR3 size: 18 residues. Germline V CDR1 and CDR2: LGHDT, YNNKEL (reference sequence). Deletions cut 5 bases from V and 5 bases from J, with 24 bases between. The CDR3 DNA reads as TGTGCCAGCAGCAGAGCGACTCCCATTTCAGGCTCGACCGGGGAGCTGTTTTTT. This gives the protein CASSRATPISGSTGELFF.

A note on this clonotype: This may be a read error: a much more frequent sequence differs by one nucleotide. The rearrangement uses TRBV5-6 and TRBJ1-5; a weak D match, TRBD1 (5 bases). The CDR3 loop spans 17 amino acids. CDR1 and CDR2 (germline): SGHDT, YYEEEE. Trimming took 4 bases from V and 0 from J, leaving 17 bases between them. DNA of the CDR3: TGTGCCAGCAGCCCCGGCGACCGGGGCTATAGCAATCAGCCCCAGCATTTT. This translates into CASSPGDRGYSNQPQHF.

This clonotype was picked up many times. The chain couples TRBV20-1 to TRBJ1-5; 9 nucleotides align to TRBD1. Germline V lookup: CDR1 DFQATT, CDR2 SNEGSKA (reference sequence). The V segment lost 0 bases and the J segment 7 bases; nucleotides outside the gene matches: 4. The CDR3 sequence is 14 residues long. The CDR3 bases are TGCAGTGCTAGAGATGGGACAGGGCGACAGCCCCAGCATTTT. It is translated as CSARDGTGRQPQHF.